These T cell receptor beta chains were read from a single sample in a study of breast tumors, draining lymph nodes, adjacent tissues. TCRdb re-called the multiplex PCR reads through MiXCR, storing one row per CDR3 protein. The table includes 200,000 or so distinct CDR3 sequences, around 29% detected once. Sequenced: axillary lymph node tissue. The receptors come from a female donor with breast cancer. Some clones in this sample may be carry-over from other donors' samples. The CDR3 runs from the conserved cysteine through the conserved F or W. Each record gives: CDR3 protein, CDR3 DNA, D gene, V gene, J gene, clone size. A D gene is named only where the DNA matches it firmly. Expanded clones are given a class, and other clones once, few, many or no size at all.

CDR3aa: CSVAQGATNEKLFF
CDR3nt: TGCAGCGTTGCTCAGGGGGCGACTAATGAAAAACTGTTTTTT
d_gene: TRBD1
v_gene: TRBV29-1
j_gene: TRBJ1-4
abundance: few

CDR3aa: CAWSGGNQPQHF
CDR3nt: TGTGCCTGGAGTGGAGGGAATCAGCCCCAGCATTTT
d_gene: -
v_gene: TRBV30
j_gene: TRBJ1-5
abundance: many

CDR3aa: CASSYTHWDQNTEAFF
CDR3nt: TGTGCCAGCAGTTACACCCATTGGGACCAGAACACTGAAGCTTTCTTT
d_gene: -
v_gene: TRBV6-6
j_gene: TRBJ1-1
abundance: -

CDR3aa: CASSFAGTALQETQYF
CDR3nt: TGTGCCAGCAGCTTCGCCGGGACAGCGCTACAAGAGACCCAGTACTTC
d_gene: TRBD1
v_gene: TRBV11-3
j_gene: TRBJ2-5
abundance: -

CDR3aa: CASRSRPGAGSIQYF
CDR3nt: TGTGCCAGCAGATCCCGCCCGGGGGCGGGGAGCATTCAGTACTTC
d_gene: -
v_gene: TRBV6-6
j_gene: TRBJ2-4
abundance: few

CDR3aa: CSAPGQGAVSEQYF
CDR3nt: TGCAGTGCCCCGGGACAGGGGGCTGTCTCCGAGCAGTACTTC
d_gene: TRBD1
v_gene: TRBV20-1
j_gene: TRBJ2-7
abundance: -

CDR3aa: CASSGGKLGNQPQHF
CDR3nt: TGTGCCAGCAGTGGAGGAAAGCTTGGCAATCAGCCCCAGCATTTT
d_gene: -
v_gene: TRBV6-1
j_gene: TRBJ1-5
abundance: -

CDR3aa: CASSLGGLYTDTQYF
CDR3nt: TGTGCCAGCAGCTTAGGGGGACTGTACACAGATACGCAGTATTTT
d_gene: -
v_gene: TRBV7-2
j_gene: TRBJ2-3
abundance: many

CDR3aa: CASSQVSSGRTGELFF
CDR3nt: TGTGCCAGCAGCCAAGTCTCTAGCGGGAGGACCGGGGAGCTGTTTTTT
d_gene: TRBD2
v_gene: TRBV3-1
j_gene: TRBJ2-2
abundance: few

CDR3aa: CASSELGEGQGSYEQYF
CDR3nt: TGTGCCAGCAGTGAATTAGGGGAGGGACAGGGTTCCTACGAGCAGTACTTC
d_gene: TRBD1
v_gene: TRBV2
j_gene: TRBJ2-7
abundance: -

CDR3aa: CASSLPGQGYGYTF
CDR3nt: TGTGCCAGCAGCTTGCCGGGACAGGGCTATGGCTACACCTTC
d_gene: TRBD1
v_gene: TRBV5-6
j_gene: TRBJ1-2
abundance: few

CDR3aa: CASSLLLAGGQYF
CDR3nt: TGTGCCAGCAGCTTATTGCTAGCGGGGGGCCAGTACTTC
d_gene: TRBD2
v_gene: TRBV7-9
j_gene: TRBJ2-5
abundance: -

CDR3aa: CASRPGQVYGYTF
CDR3nt: TGTGCCAGCAGGCCGGGACAGGTCTATGGCTACACCTTC
d_gene: TRBD1
v_gene: TRBV11-2
j_gene: TRBJ1-2
abundance: many

CDR3aa: CASSQDLWGGTYEQYF
CDR3nt: TGCGCCAGCAGCCAAGATCTTTGGGGCGGAACCTACGAGCAGTACTTC
d_gene: -
v_gene: TRBV4-3
j_gene: TRBJ2-7
abundance: many

CDR3aa: CSASTDNNYGYTF
CDR3nt: TGCAGTGCTAGTACGGACAATAACTATGGCTACACCTTC
d_gene: -
v_gene: TRBV20-1
j_gene: TRBJ1-2
abundance: many

CDR3aa: CASSQVQGVGQPQHF
CDR3nt: TGTGCCAGCAGTCAGGTCCAGGGGGTTGGTCAGCCCCAGCATTTT
d_gene: TRBD1
v_gene: TRBV6-6
j_gene: TRBJ1-5
abundance: -